This T cell receptor beta chain was recovered during a study of T cells in Graves' hyperthyroidism and ophthalmopathy. Points from the study as a whole: Ophthalmopathy and stable hyperthyroidism were separated by a 13 V-J model.

The germline V gene encodes CDR1 SEHNR and CDR2 FQNEAQ (reference sequence). V shed 5 bases and J 5 bases; nucleotides not matched to a gene: 10. This CDR3 contains 17 residues. Stability of Graves' hyperthyroidism was defined as absent ophthalmopathy progression within 18 months. Patients were aged 18 to 65, had disease duration under 2 months, and had newly diagnosed hyperthyroidism. Every diagnosis used clinical symptoms, serum thyroxine and TRAb, thyroid ultrasound and orbital computed tomography. This clonotype was detected a few times. Its antigen is not known. From RNA transcripts, TCR beta CDR3 regions were amplified. In the first-round RT-PCR of the TCR CDR3, the HTBI primer set was used. TCRdb re-derived calls from the multiplex PCR reads in MiXCR, one entry per CDR3 protein. There are just over 550,000 distinct CDR3 sequences in the sample; under 60% occur only once, and approximately 8.2% lies in the top ten.

The chain joins TRBV7-9 to TRBJ2-5; TRBD2 matches 14 bases. The sample consisted of peripheral blood or thyroid tissue (not recorded which). The TCR comes from a young woman with Graves' hyperthyroidism. The CDR3 sequence is CASSPTSGRVRSETQYF. Written as DNA, the CDR3 is TGTGCCAGCAGCCCGACTAGCGGGAGGGTTCGGTCGGAGACCCAGTACTTC.